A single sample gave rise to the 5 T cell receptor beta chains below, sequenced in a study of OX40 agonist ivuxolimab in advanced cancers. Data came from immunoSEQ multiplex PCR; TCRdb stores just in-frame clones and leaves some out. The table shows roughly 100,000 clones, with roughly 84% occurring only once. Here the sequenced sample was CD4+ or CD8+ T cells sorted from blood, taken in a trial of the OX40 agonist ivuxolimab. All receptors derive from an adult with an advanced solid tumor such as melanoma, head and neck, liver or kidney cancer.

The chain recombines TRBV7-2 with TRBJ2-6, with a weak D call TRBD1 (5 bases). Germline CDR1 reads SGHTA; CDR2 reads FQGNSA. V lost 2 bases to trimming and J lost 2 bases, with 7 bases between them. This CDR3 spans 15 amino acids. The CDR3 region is CASSLQGPGANVLTF. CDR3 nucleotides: TGTGCCAGCAGCTTACAGGGCCCTGGGGCCAACGTCCTGACTTTC.

DNA for the CDR3: TGTGCCTGGAGTAGGGCAGGGACCTACTCTGGAAACACCATATATTTT. As protein: CAWSRAGTYSGNTIYF. This sequence joins TRBV30 and TRBJ1-3; D is possibly TRBD1 (5 bases). CDR3 length: 16 amino acids. Germline V gene lookup returns CDR1 GTSNPN and CDR2 SVGIG (reference sequence). Deletions cut 2 bases from V and 0 bases from J, with 14 bases between.

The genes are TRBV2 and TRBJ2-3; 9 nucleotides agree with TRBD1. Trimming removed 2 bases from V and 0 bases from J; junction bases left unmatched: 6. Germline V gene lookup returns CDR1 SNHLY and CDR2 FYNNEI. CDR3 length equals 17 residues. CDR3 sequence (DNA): TGTGCCAGCAGTGAATCGGGGACAGGGCCTAGCACAGATACGCAGTATTTT. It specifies CASSESGTGPSTDTQYF.

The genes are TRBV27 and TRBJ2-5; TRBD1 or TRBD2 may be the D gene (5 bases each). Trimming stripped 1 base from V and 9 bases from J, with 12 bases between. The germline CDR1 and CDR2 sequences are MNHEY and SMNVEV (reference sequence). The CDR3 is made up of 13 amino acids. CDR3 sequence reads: CASSLLGAGAQYF. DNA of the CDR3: TGTGCCAGCAGTTTATTAGGGGCCGGGGCCCAGTACTTC.

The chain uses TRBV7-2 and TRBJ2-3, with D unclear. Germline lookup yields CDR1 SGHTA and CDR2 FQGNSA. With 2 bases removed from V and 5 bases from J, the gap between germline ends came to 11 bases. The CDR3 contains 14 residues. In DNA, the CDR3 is TGTGCCAGCAGCTTATTGGGTAACTTAGATACGCAGTATTTT. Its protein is CASSLLGNLDTQYF.